This T cell receptor beta chain appears in the sequencing data of a study of technical replicates of blood from a handful of donors. Some clones are missing from TCRdb's copy, which holds only in-frame ones; the method was immunoSEQ multiplex PCR. The table has about 84,000 clones, more than 95% seen once. Sequences were obtained from T cells isolated from PBMCs. The clonotype was recovered from a human donor in good health.

For the CDR3, the DNA is TGTGCCAGCAGCCACGAACCGGGACTCACAGCAAAGACCCAGTACTTC. It specifies CASSHEPGLTAKTQYF. The rearrangement links TRBV5-4 to TRBJ2-5; D is perhaps TRBD2 (6 bases). Germline CDR1 SGHNT, CDR2 YYREEE (reference sequence). V was trimmed by 4 bases and J by 6 bases, leaving 22 bases between them. The CDR3 has 16 residues.